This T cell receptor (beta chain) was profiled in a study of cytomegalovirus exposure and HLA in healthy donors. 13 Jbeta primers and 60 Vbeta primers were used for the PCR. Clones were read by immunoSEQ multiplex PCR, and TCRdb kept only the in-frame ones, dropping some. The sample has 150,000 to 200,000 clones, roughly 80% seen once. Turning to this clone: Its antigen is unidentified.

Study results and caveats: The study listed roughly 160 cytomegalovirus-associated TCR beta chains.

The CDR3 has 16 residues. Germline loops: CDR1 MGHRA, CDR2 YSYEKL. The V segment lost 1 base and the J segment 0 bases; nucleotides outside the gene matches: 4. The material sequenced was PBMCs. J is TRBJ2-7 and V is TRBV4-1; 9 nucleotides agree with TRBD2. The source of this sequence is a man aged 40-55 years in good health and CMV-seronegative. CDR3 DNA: TGCGCCAGCAGCCAAGGAGCTAGCGGGATCTCCTACGAGCAGTACTTC. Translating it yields CASSQGASGISYEQYF.